What follows are 22 T cell receptor beta chains derived from one specimen sequenced in a study of vaccination effects on CD4 cells after COVID-19. Using immunoSEQ multiplex PCR, the repertoire was profiled, and TCRdb retains in-frame clones only, with some absent. Here the sample spans 50,000 to 70,000 clones, more than 60% being singletons. The antigens these receptors bind are not known. An approximately 10-day culture period preceded the isolation of CD4+ T cells. Participants were vaccinated with two doses of either the BNT162b2 or mRNA-1273 vaccine. The sequencing used CD4+ T cells from PBMCs cultured without peptide, collected after COVID-19 vaccination. The receptor source for this set is a human donor who received a COVID-19 vaccine.

The table lists this clone with a count of one. This CDR3 reads CATSPTESAQETQYF. CDR3 bases: TGTGCCACCAGTCCCACAGAGAGCGCCCAAGAGACCCAGTACTTC. This chain links TRBV24-1 with TRBJ2-5; D not resolved. CDR3 length: 15 amino acids. Trimming pared 6 bases from V and 1 base from J, leaving 14 bases between. Looked up from germline, CDR1 is KGHDR and CDR2 is SFDVKD.

This clone is medium-sized by share. This sequence joins TRBV5-6 and TRBJ1-1, with 10 bases aligning to TRBD1. The CDR3 runs to 17 residues. In germline, CDR1 is SGHDT, CDR2 YYEEEE. Trimming cost V 2 bases and J 2 bases; bases outside gene matches: 9. CDR3 coding DNA: TGTGCCAGCAGCTTCCGGGACAGGGGCCCTAGTAACACTGAAGCTTTCTTT. It translates to CASSFRDRGPSNTEAFF.

This chain's CDR3 is CASSFGTDTDTQYF. The CDR3 DNA reads as TGTGCCAGCAGCTTTGGCACGGACACAGATACGCAGTATTTT. The V call is TRBV11-2, the J call TRBJ2-3; no clear D. With 3 bases removed from V and 2 bases from J, the gap between germline ends came to 9 bases. The CDR3 is 14 residues long. Germline V gene data show CDR1 as SGHAT and CDR2 as FQNNGV.

This clone appeared a few times. V is TRBV5-6 and J is TRBJ1-2, with no clear D. Germline assignment: CDR1 SGHDT and CDR2 YYEEEE. The germline V and J ends were trimmed by 4 bases and 0 bases, with 7 bases remaining between them. The CDR3 has 13 amino acids. This chain's CDR3 is CASSLIPNYGYTF. The CDR3 DNA is TGTGCCAGCAGCCTCATTCCTAACTATGGCTACACCTTC.

The chain uses TRBV5-4 and TRBJ2-2; D gene ambiguous. Germline V gene data show CDR1 as SGHNT and CDR2 as YYREEE (reference sequence). Deletions cut 0 bases from V and 7 bases from J, with 7 bases between. The CDR3 loop spans 13 amino acids. CDR3 DNA: TGTGCCAGCAGCTTGGAATTTGGCGGGGAGCTGTTTTTT. It translates to CASSLEFGGELFF. The full variable domain, in which reference TRBV5-4 and TRBJ2-2 provide the parts outside the CDR3, is ETGVTQSPTHLIKTRGQQVTLRCSSQSGHNTVSWYQQALGQGPQFIFQYYREEENGRGNFPPRFSGLQFPNYSSELNVNALELDDSALYLCASSLEFGGELFFGEGSRLTVL.

About this clone: Other DNA sequences from this sample encode an identical CDR3 as well. The V call is TRBV5-1, the J call TRBJ1-2, with a weak D call TRBD1 (5 bases). With 0 bases removed from V and 7 bases from J, the gap between germline ends came to 10 bases. From germline, CDR1 is SGHRS and CDR2 YFSETQ. The CDR3 is made up of 13 amino acids. The CDR3 loop is CASSLGTGSGYTF. The DNA of the CDR3 is TGCGCCAGCAGCTTGGGTACAGGAAGTGGCTACACCTTC.

This clone was observed a handful of times. This sequence joins TRBV2 and TRBJ1-5; 7 bases map to TRBD1. Germline values: CDR1 SNHLY, CDR2 FYNNEI. The V gene end was trimmed by 6 bases and the J gene end by 7 bases; junction bases not matched to a gene: 12. The CDR3 is 15 amino acids. The CDR3 reads CASRSGGGNRQPQHF. The CDR3 bases are TGTGCCAGCAGATCAGGGGGAGGGAATCGACAGCCCCAGCATTTT. Drawing the rest from reference TRBV2 and TRBJ1-5, the complete variable domain is EPEVTQTPSHQVTQMGQEVILRCVPISNHLYFYWYRQILGQKVEFLVSFYNNEISEKSEIFDDQFSVERPDGSNFTLKIRSTKLEDSAMYFCASRSGGGNRQPQHFGDGTRLSIL.

The chain recombines TRBV6-5 with TRBJ1-2; 7 bases line up with TRBD1. The ends lost 0 bases at V and 7 bases at J; junction bases unmatched: 5. Germline V CDR1 and CDR2: MNHEY, SVGAGI. The CDR3 consists of 14 residues. CDR3 nucleotide sequence: TGTGCCAGCAGTTACTCGACAGGGCGGGGTGGCTACACCTTC. This translates into CASSYSTGRGGYTF.

The chain couples TRBV6-5 to TRBJ2-5; TRBD2 is a possible D gene (5 bases). The CDR3 runs to 13 residues. Germline-derived CDR1 and CDR2 are MNHEY and SVGAGI. V was clipped by 5 bases and J by 5 bases, with 12 bases between them. DNA for the CDR3: TGTGCCAGCAGTACCCCGAGGGCCGAGACCCAGTACTTC. This sequence encodes CASSTPRAETQYF.

The chain employs TRBV28 and TRBJ2-5; D is unresolved. Trimming pared 2 bases from V and 6 bases from J, leaving 10 bases between. Looked up from germline, CDR1 is MDHEN and CDR2 is SYDVKM. The length of the CDR3 is 13 residues. CDR3 residues: CASSLKGWKTQYF. The CDR3 nucleotides read TGTGCCAGCAGTTTAAAGGGATGGAAGACCCAGTACTTC.

The chain carries TRBV19 and TRBJ2-2; TRBD2 matches 8 bases. V lost 4 bases, J lost 4 bases, and 5 bases stayed unmatched. This CDR3 comprises 15 residues. The germline CDR1 and CDR2 sequences are LNHDA and SQIVND (reference sequence). The CDR3 loop is CASSTSGGITGELFF. The CDR3 coding sequence is TGTGCCAGTAGTACGAGCGGGGGTATCACCGGGGAGCTGTTTTTT.

The CDR3 DNA reads TGTGCCTGGAGTGCGACGAGCGGACGACAAGAGACCCAGTACTTC. It translates to CAWSATSGRQETQYF. The chain joins TRBV30 to TRBJ2-5; possibly TRBD2 for D (5 bases). V was pared by 1 base and J by 2 bases, with 14 bases between. The CDR3 is 15 residues long. Germline V CDR1 and CDR2: GTSNPN, SVGIG (reference sequence).

The chain carries TRBV19 and TRBJ2-3; 15 bases match TRBD2. CDR1 is LNHDA and CDR2 is SQIVND in the germline V gene (reference sequence). The V segment lost 4 bases and the J segment 8 bases; nucleotides outside the gene matches: 1. This CDR3 is built from 14 residues. The CDR3 reads CASSRTSGGGTQYF. The CDR3 DNA reads as TGTGCCAGTAGTAGGACTAGCGGGGGGGGTACGCAGTATTTT.

This clone appeared once. The chain combines TRBV28 with TRBJ1-1; D not resolved. The germline gives CDR1 MDHEN, CDR2 SYDVKM. V was trimmed by 6 bases and J by 5 bases, leaving 10 bases between them. The CDR3 spans 12 residues. The CDR3 DNA is TGTGCCAGCAGGGCCTCCTGGACTGAAGCTTTCTTT. It is translated as CASRASWTEAFF.

This rearrangement joins TRBV18 to TRBJ1-2; no clear D gene. Trimming removed 2 bases from V and 8 bases from J, with 15 bases in between. This CDR3 is built from 14 residues. CDR1 KGHSH and CDR2 LQKENI come from the germline V gene. The CDR3, as DNA: TGTGCCAGCTCACCAGGTCTCACCGAACGGGGCTACACCTTC. It translates to CASSPGLTERGYTF.

The chain has TRBV2 and TRBJ1-6; 7 bases are shared with TRBD1. The CDR3 has 16 residues. CDR1 SNHLY and CDR2 FYNNEI come from the germline V gene. V gave up 6 bases and J gave up 9 bases; unmatched junction bases: 14. The CDR3 sequence is CASSPRTGQGISPLHF. CDR3 sequence (DNA): TGTGCCAGCAGCCCTAGGACAGGCCAGGGGATTTCACCCCTCCACTTT.

The chain is built from TRBV3-1 (or the pseudogene TRBV3-2) and TRBJ2-3; 9 bases align to TRBD2. This CDR3 is built from 15 residues. V was pared by 2 bases and J by 5 bases, with 5 bases of the junction left unmatched. The germline V gene encodes CDR1 LGHDT and CDR2 YNNKEL (reference sequence). The DNA of the CDR3 is TGTGCCAGCAGCCAATTCAGCGGGGGGCGAGATACGCAGTATTTT. Its translation: CASSQFSGGRDTQYF.

The rearrangement uses TRBV3-1 (or the pseudogene TRBV3-2) and TRBJ2-2; D gene ambiguous. CDR1 is LGHDT, CDR2 YNNKEL, per germline (reference sequence). CDR3 size: 12 residues. Trimming took off 4 bases at V and 5 bases at J, with 5 bases between the two ends. The CDR3 coding sequence is TGTGCCAGCAGCCCCGCGACCGGGGAGCTGTTTTTT. Amino acid sequence: CASSPATGELFF.

The chain uses TRBV6-5 and TRBJ2-1, with D uncertain. V was clipped by 3 bases and J by 0 bases, with 9 bases between them. Germline lookup yields CDR1 MNHEY and CDR2 SVGAGI. The CDR3 has 15 amino acids. The CDR3 coding sequence is TGTGCCAGCAGTTATGCGGTGAGCTCCTACAATGAGCAGTTCTTC. It translates to CASSYAVSSYNEQFF.

The sample holds one count of this clone. The rearrangement joins TRBV11-3 to TRBJ1-4; D not certain. V gave up 2 bases and J gave up 15 bases, with 13 bases separating them. CDR1 and CDR2 (germline): SGHNT, YENEEA. The CDR3 extends over 12 amino acids. The CDR3 region is CASSLILREMFF. The CDR3 bases are TGTGCCAGCAGCTTAATTTTACGGGAGATGTTTTTT.

This chain links TRBV7-2 with TRBJ2-7; D uncertain. Germline V gene data show CDR1 as SGHTA and CDR2 as FQGNSA. There are 13 residues in the CDR3. V dropped 3 bases and J dropped 4 bases, with 10 bases sitting between them. The CDR3 DNA follows: TGTGCCAGCAGCTTCAATATTGGTTACGAGCAGTACGTC. Translation: CASSFNIGYEQYV.

V gene TRBV6-5 combines with J gene TRBJ1-6, with 7 bases that match TRBD1. Germline V gene sequence: CDR1 MNHEY, CDR2 SVGAGI. This CDR3 region has 13 residues. V shed 4 bases, J shed 7 bases, and the junction held 1 base outside the gene matches. The CDR3 bases are TGTGCCAGCAGTTGGGACAGAAATTCACCCCTCCACTTT. As protein: CASSWDRNSPLHF.